This TCR beta chain originates from a study of cytomegalovirus exposure and HLA in healthy donors. This CDR3 region has 14 residues. V was trimmed by 5 bases and J by 5 bases, leaving 15 bases between them. CDR1 is MNHEY and CDR2 is SMNVEV in the germline V gene (reference sequence). These donors, healthy bone marrow donors, were studied. Notes on this clone: Its antigen is not identified.

Study observations and caveats: At a 0.05 false discovery rate, a later analysis found 18,000 or so TCR beta sequences to be associated with HLA alleles. Most TCR beta V segments were productive about 87% or about 30% of the time in an earlier analysis. Several V segments, TRBV6-2 and TRBV6-3 among them, could not be told apart and were dropped.

PCR amplification relied on 60 Vbeta primers (plus 13 Jbeta primers). Method: immunoSEQ multiplex PCR; TCRdb's copy keeps in-frame clones and lacks some. Among about 90,000 clones listed, around three fifths were seen once. The chain joins TRBV27 to TRBJ1-1, with TRBD1 as a possible D gene (6 bases). The source of this sequence is a woman between 50 and 59 years old in good health and CMV-seropositive. The sequenced sample was PBMCs. The CDR3 DNA is TGTGCCAGCAGTCCCCCCCAGGGGCTAACTGAAGCTTTCTTT. Its translation: CASSPPQGLTEAFF.